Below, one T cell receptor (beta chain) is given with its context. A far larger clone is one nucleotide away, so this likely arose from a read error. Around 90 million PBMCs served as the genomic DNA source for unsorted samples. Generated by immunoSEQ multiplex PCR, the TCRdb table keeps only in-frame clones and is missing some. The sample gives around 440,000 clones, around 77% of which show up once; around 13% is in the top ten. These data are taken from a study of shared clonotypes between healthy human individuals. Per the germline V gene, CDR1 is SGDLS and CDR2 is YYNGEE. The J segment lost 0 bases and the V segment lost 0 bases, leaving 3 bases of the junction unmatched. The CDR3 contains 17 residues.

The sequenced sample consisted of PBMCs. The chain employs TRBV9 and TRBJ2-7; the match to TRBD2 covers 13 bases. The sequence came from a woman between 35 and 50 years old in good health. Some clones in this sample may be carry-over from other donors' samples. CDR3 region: CASSVGTSGGSSYEQYF. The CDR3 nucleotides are TGTGCCAGCAGCGTAGGGACTAGCGGGGGTAGCTCCTACGAGCAGTACTTC. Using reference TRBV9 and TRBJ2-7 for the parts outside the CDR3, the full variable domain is DSGVTQTPKHLITATGQRVTLRCSPRSGDLSVYWYQQSLDQGLQFLIQYYNGEERAKGNILERFSAQQFPDLHSELNLSSLELGDSALYFCASSVGTSGGSSYEQYFGPGTRLTVT.